This is a list of T cell receptor beta chains from one sample in a study of blood T cells in healthy people across ages. TCRdb reprocessed the 5' RACE reads via MiXCR and lists one record per CDR3 protein. The table records 600,000 to 850,000 distinct CDR3 sequences, around 25% of them present only once. These data also formed part of another study, on T cells of mothers and their children.

Sequencing was done on a sample of blood. These receptors were obtained from a boy younger than 18 in good health. Both conserved end residues are part of each CDR3. D genes are given only for firm matches. The size of a clone is reported for some rows only, either as once, few or many, or as a class for expanded clones.

abundance: .; v_gene: TRBV20-1; d_gene: TRBD1; j_gene: TRBJ2-1; CDR3aa: CSAIDRGPSYNEQFF; CDR3nt: TGCAGTGCTATTGACAGGGGGCCCTCCTACAATGAGCAGTTCTTC
abundance: few; v_gene: TRBV20-1; d_gene: TRBD2; j_gene: TRBJ2-7; CDR3aa: CSASLGREPREQYF; CDR3nt: TGCAGTGCTAGTTTGGGGCGGGAGCCTCGCGAGCAGTACTTC
abundance: few; v_gene: TRBV29-1; d_gene: TRBD2; j_gene: TRBJ2-7; CDR3aa: CSAVTSGEQYF; CDR3nt: TGCAGCGCGGTGACTAGCGGAGAGCAGTACTTC
abundance: .; v_gene: TRBV6-5; d_gene: .; j_gene: TRBJ1-3; CDR3aa: CASSYSGQFSGNTIYF; CDR3nt: TGTGCCAGCAGTTACTCCGGACAGTTCTCTGGAAACACCATATATTTT
abundance: .; v_gene: TRBV20-1; d_gene: TRBD2; j_gene: TRBJ2-7; CDR3aa: CSARARLAGTTQVYEQYF; CDR3nt: TGCAGTGCTAGGGCTCGACTAGCGGGGACAACCCAAGTCTACGAGCAGTACTTC
abundance: .; v_gene: TRBV24-1; d_gene: TRBD1; j_gene: TRBJ2-7; CDR3aa: CATQFGQGGEQYF; CDR3nt: TGTGCCACCCAATTCGGACAGGGAGGCGAGCAGTACTTC
abundance: few; v_gene: TRBV12-3/TRBV12-4; d_gene: .; j_gene: TRBJ2-7; CDR3aa: CASSFQRLHEQYF; CDR3nt: TGTGCCAGCAGTTTTCAACGTCTTCACGAGCAGTACTTC
abundance: once; v_gene: TRBV10-3; d_gene: TRBD1; j_gene: TRBJ1-5; CDR3aa: CATGQGQNQPQHF; CDR3nt: TGTGCCACTGGACAGGGGCAGAATCAGCCCCAGCATTTT
abundance: .; v_gene: TRBV9; d_gene: TRBD1; j_gene: TRBJ1-2; CDR3aa: CASTGEYGYTF; CDR3nt: TGTGCGTCGACAGGGGAATATGGCTACACCTTC
abundance: .; v_gene: TRBV15; d_gene: .; j_gene: TRBJ2-5; CDR3aa: CATSRGMLGETQYF; CDR3nt: TGTGCCACCAGCAGAGGGATGTTGGGGGAGACCCAGTACTTC
abundance: few; v_gene: TRBV28; d_gene: .; j_gene: TRBJ2-5; CDR3aa: CASSLTEVDHQETQYF; CDR3nt: TGTGCCAGCAGTTTAACCGAGGTGGATCATCAAGAGACCCAGTACTTC
abundance: few; v_gene: TRBV9; d_gene: .; j_gene: TRBJ1-1; CDR3aa: CASSPRLRNTEAFF; CDR3nt: TGTGCCAGCAGCCCTCGACTGAGGAACACTGAAGCTTTCTTT